A single sample gave rise to the 17 T cell receptor beta chains below, sequenced in a study of T cell changes during pregnancy in multiple sclerosis. Method: immunoSEQ multiplex PCR; TCRdb's copy keeps in-frame clones and lacks some. The table has approximately 45,000 clones, approximately 81% seen once. The sample was CD4+ T cells from peripheral blood mononuclear cells, taken before pregnancy. These receptors came from a female donor with multiple sclerosis, enrolled in a pregnancy study.

Only one count was recorded for this clone. The V and J genes are TRBV7-6 and TRBJ2-3; 10 bases are shared with TRBD2. Trimming cost V 5 bases and J 1 base; bases outside gene matches: 3. Germline CDR1 SGHVS, CDR2 FNYEAQ. The CDR3 spans 15 residues. The CDR3 protein is CASSGGTSGTDTQYF. CDR3 DNA: TGTGCCAGCAGCGGAGGGACTAGCGGCACAGATACGCAGTATTTT.

The chain recombines TRBV6-4 with TRBJ2-3; 13 positions match TRBD2. V dropped 2 bases and J dropped 0; count of bases not matched to a gene: 5. The CDR3 runs 18 residues. The germline V gene has CDR1 MRHNA and CDR2 SNTAGT. This chain's CDR3 is CASSDGLAGALSTDTQYF. CDR3 sequence (DNA): TGTGCCAGCAGTGACGGACTAGCGGGAGCCCTGAGCACAGATACGCAGTATTTT.

This rearrangement joins TRBV7-2 to TRBJ1-6, with TRBD1 matching 9 bases. Germline V CDR1 and CDR2: SGHTA, FQGNSA. The V segment lost 1 base and the J segment 9 bases; nucleotides outside the gene matches: 7. The CDR3 has 16 residues. The CDR3 spells CASSLGGTGSRSPLHF. The CDR3 DNA follows: TGTGCCAGCAGCTTAGGTGGGACAGGGTCGCGTTCACCCCTCCACTTT.

This clone was observed many times. This chain uses TRBV4-3 with TRBJ1-3, with D possibly being TRBD1 (6 bases). V was trimmed by 0 bases and J by 4 bases, leaving 13 bases between them. Per germline, CDR1 LGHNA and CDR2 YSLEER. This CDR3 comprises 16 residues. CDR3 coding DNA: TGCGCCAGCAGCCAAGACGCAGGGGCACGGGGAAACACCATATATTTT. Protein: CASSQDAGARGNTIYF.

This clone was picked up one time. This chain joins TRBV10-2 and TRBJ2-1; 7 nucleotides agree with TRBD2. The CDR3 length is 14 residues. The V gene end was trimmed by 7 bases and the J gene end by 4 bases; junction bases not matched to a gene: 7. The germline V gene encodes CDR1 WSHSY and CDR2 SAAADI. The CDR3 protein is CASTPGREYNEQFF. CDR3 DNA sequence: TGCGCCAGCACTCCCGGGCGGGAGTACAATGAGCAGTTCTTC.

The chain couples TRBV5-1 to TRBJ1-1; no clear D gene. V gave up 5 bases and J gave up 0 bases, with 17 bases separating them. The CDR3 extends over 16 amino acids. CDR1 is SGHRS, CDR2 YFSETQ, per germline. The CDR3 is CASSYGSYFMNTEAFF. The DNA of the CDR3 is TGCGCCAGCAGTTACGGGTCTTATTTCATGAACACTGAAGCTTTCTTT.

This chain connects TRBV5-4 to TRBJ2-7, with TRBD2 identical over 11 bases. This CDR3 comprises 15 residues. V gave up 4 bases and J gave up 5 bases; unmatched junction bases: 8. Germline assignment: CDR1 SGHNT and CDR2 YYREEE (reference sequence). The CDR3 spells CASSGGTSGWDEQYF. CDR3 DNA sequence: TGTGCCAGCAGCGGGGGGACTAGCGGTTGGGACGAGCAGTACTTC.

The chain couples TRBV10-3 to TRBJ1-2; perhaps TRBD1 as D (6 bases). Per the germline V gene, CDR1 is ENHRY and CDR2 is SYGVKD. There are 13 residues in the CDR3. Trimming left V 6 bases short and J 8 bases short, with 16 bases between. The DNA for the CDR3 is TGTGCCATCAGAAACAGGGAAATGGCGGGCTACACCTTC. Translating gives CAIRNREMAGYTF.

The rearrangement joins TRBV30 to TRBJ1-5; D remains ambiguous. Germline values: CDR1 GTSNPN, CDR2 SVGIG (reference sequence). The CDR3 consists of 13 residues. V was cut by 7 bases and J by 0 bases, with 10 bases left in between. The CDR3 region is CAFRRDSNQPQHF. The CDR3 region has the DNA TGTGCCTTCCGACGGGATAGCAATCAGCCCCAGCATTTT.

V usage is TRBV2 and J usage is TRBJ2-7; 11 bases map to TRBD1. The CDR3 is 13 residues long. Per germline, CDR1 SNHLY and CDR2 FYNNEI. After removal of 4 bases from V and 4 bases from J, the junction contained 0 bases not matched to a gene. For the CDR3, the DNA is TGTGCCAGCAGTGGGGACAGGGGGTACGAGCAGTACTTC. Residues: CASSGDRGYEQYF.

J is TRBJ1-5 and V is TRBV7-6, with TRBD1 matching over 9 bases. The J segment lost 6 bases and the V segment lost 1 base, leaving 4 bases of the junction unmatched. Germline V gene lookup returns CDR1 SGHVS and CDR2 FNYEAQ. The CDR3 loop spans 15 amino acids. Here the CDR3 DNA reads TGTGCCAGCAGCTTAGTACAGGGGGCCAGTCAGCCCCAGCATTTT. Residues: CASSLVQGASQPQHF.

This rearrangement joins TRBV5-1 to TRBJ2-2; 7 nucleotides line up with TRBD2. The V and J ends lost 4 bases and 3 bases, in that order; junction bases with no gene match: 6. The CDR3 runs 15 residues. The germline V gene has CDR1 SGHRS and CDR2 YFSETQ. The CDR3 DNA follows: TGCGCCAGCAGCCATCTTCGGGGGGACACCGGGGAGCTGTTTTTT. This sequence encodes CASSHLRGDTGELFF.

The gene calls are TRBV6-5 and TRBJ1-2; 7 bases agree with TRBD1. Germline assignment: CDR1 MNHEY and CDR2 SVGAGI. The CDR3 loop spans 14 amino acids. V dropped 0 bases and J dropped 8; count of bases not matched to a gene: 6. The CDR3 is CASSYSTQGGGYTF. The CDR3 nucleotides are TGTGCCAGCAGTTACTCGACCCAGGGGGGAGGCTACACCTTC.

This clone came up a few times. The V gene is TRBV7-6, the J gene TRBJ1-1, with 9 positions matching TRBD1. Trimming took 1 base from V and 4 from J; bases not matched to a gene: 4. Per germline, CDR1 SGHVS and CDR2 FNYEAQ. CDR3 length: 15 residues. The CDR3 spells CASSLDGTGSTEAFF. The CDR3 DNA reads TGTGCCAGCAGCTTAGATGGGACAGGGAGCACTGAAGCTTTCTTT.

Remarks on this clone: One junction end does not reproduce the germline sequence, and a read error may be involved. In the same sample, other DNA sequences code for this CDR3. The chain carries TRBV9 and TRBJ1-1; no firm D call. CDR3 length: 13 residues. Germline V gene lookup returns CDR1 SGDLS and CDR2 YYNGEE. CDR3 nucleotides: TGTGCCAGCTCCATAAGGAGGAACACTGAGGCTTTCTTT. Translated: CASSIRRNTEAFF.

The chain links TRBV30 to TRBJ1-1; no firm D call. This CDR3 comprises 11 residues. The V end was cut by 3 bases, the J end by 6 bases, with 8 bases between. The V gene's germline CDR1 is GTSNPN and CDR2 SVGIG (reference sequence). The CDR3 protein is CAWRRRAEAFF. The CDR3 bases are TGTGCCTGGAGAAGGAGGGCTGAAGCTTTCTTT. The full variable domain, its missing parts supplied by reference TRBV30 and TRBJ1-1, is SQTIHQWPATLVQPVGSPLSLECTVEGTSNPNLYWYRQAAGRGLQLLFYSVGIGQISSEVPQNLSASRPQDRQFILSSKKLLLSDSGFYLCAWRRRAEAFFGQGTRLTVV.

This chain connects TRBV5-1 to TRBJ2-7; 9 nucleotides agree with TRBD1. The length of the CDR3 is 14 residues. J gave up 2 bases and V 7 bases, and 7 bases lay outside the gene matches. Germline V gene data show CDR1 as SGHRS and CDR2 as YFSETQ. CDR3 protein: CASHTDRGTYEQYF. Here the CDR3 DNA reads TGCGCCAGCCATACGGACAGGGGTACCTACGAGCAGTACTTC.